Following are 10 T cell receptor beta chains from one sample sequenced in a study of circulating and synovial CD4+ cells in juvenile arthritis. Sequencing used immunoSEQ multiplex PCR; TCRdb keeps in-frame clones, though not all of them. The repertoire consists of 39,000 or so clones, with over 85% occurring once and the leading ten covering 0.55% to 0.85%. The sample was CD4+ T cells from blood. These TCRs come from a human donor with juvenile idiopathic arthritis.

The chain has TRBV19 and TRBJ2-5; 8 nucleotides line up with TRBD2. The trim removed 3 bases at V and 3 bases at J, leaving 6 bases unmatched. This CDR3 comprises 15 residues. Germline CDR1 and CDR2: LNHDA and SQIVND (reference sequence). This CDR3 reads CASSIAGGAEETQYF. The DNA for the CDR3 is TGTGCCAGTAGTATTGCCGGGGGGGCTGAAGAGACCCAGTACTTC.

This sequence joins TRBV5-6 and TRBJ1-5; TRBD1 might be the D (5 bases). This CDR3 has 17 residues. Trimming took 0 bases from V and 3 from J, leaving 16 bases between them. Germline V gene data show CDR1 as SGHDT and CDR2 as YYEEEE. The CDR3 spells CASSLGQRPQPNQPQHF. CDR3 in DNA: TGTGCCAGCAGCTTGGGACAGCGTCCACAACCCAATCAGCCCCAGCATTTT.

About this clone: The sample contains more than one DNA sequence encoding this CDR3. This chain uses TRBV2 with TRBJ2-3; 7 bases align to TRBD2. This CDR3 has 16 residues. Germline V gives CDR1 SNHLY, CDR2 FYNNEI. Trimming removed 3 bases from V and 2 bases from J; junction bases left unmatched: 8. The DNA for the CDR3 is TGTGCCAGCAGTGAGGGGCTAGCGGCTCTCACAGATACGCAGTATTTT. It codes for CASSEGLAALTDTQYF.

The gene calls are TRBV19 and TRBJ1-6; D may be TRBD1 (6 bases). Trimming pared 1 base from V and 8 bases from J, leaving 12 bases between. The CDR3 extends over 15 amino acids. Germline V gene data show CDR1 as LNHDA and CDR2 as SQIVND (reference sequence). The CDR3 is CASSIAGQGYSPLHF. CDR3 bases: TGTGCCAGTAGTATAGCTGGGCAGGGGTATTCACCCCTCCACTTT. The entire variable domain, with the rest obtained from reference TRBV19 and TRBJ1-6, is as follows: DGGITQSPKYLFRKEGQNVTLSCEQNLNHDAMYWYRQDPGQGLRLIYYSQIVNDFQKGDIAEGYSVSREKKESFPLTVTSAQKNPTAFYLCASSIAGQGYSPLHFGNGTRLTVT.

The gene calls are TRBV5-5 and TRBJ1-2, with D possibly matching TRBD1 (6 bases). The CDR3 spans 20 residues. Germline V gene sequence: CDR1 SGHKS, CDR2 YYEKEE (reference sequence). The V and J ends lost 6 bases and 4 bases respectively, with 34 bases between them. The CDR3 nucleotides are TGTGCCAGCACCCCTTGGGGCGGGGGGCTCCTTCTGCCTCGAGGCTATGGCTACACCTTC. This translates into CASTPWGGGLLLPRGYGYTF.

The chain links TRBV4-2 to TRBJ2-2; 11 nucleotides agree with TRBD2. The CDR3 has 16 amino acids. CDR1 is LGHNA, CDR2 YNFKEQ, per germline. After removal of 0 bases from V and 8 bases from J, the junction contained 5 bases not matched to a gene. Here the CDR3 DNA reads TGTGCCAGCAGCCAAGATACTAGCGGGGGCTCGGGGGAGCTGTTTTTT. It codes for CASSQDTSGGSGELFF.

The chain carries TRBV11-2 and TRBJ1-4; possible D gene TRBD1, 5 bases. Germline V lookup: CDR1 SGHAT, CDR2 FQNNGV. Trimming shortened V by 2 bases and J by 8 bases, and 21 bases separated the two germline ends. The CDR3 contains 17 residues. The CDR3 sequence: CASSLHPNPDSTEKLFF. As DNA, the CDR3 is TGTGCCAGCAGCTTACATCCAAATCCTGACAGTACCGAAAAACTGTTTTTT.

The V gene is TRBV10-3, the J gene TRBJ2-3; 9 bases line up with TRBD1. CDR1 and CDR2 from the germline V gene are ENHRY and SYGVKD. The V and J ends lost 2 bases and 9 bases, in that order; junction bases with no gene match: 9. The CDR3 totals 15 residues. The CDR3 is CAISEGQGYGWTQYF. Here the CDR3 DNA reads TGTGCCATCAGTGAGGGACAGGGGTATGGTTGGACGCAGTATTTT.

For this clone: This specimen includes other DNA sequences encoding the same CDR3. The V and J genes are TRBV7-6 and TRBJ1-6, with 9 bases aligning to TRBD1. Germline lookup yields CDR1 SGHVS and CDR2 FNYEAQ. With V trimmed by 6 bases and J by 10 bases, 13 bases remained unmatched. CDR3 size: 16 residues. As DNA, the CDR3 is TGTGCCAGCAGTTGGCATCCGGACAGGGGAGGATCACCCCTCCACTTT. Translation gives CASSWHPDRGGSPLHF. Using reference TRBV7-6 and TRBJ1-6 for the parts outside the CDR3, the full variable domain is GAGVSQSPRYKVTKRGQDVALRCDPISGHVSLYWYRQALGQGPEFLTYFNYEAQQDKSGLPNDRFSAERPEGSISTLTIQRTEQRDSAMYRCASSWHPDRGGSPLHFGNGTRLTVT.

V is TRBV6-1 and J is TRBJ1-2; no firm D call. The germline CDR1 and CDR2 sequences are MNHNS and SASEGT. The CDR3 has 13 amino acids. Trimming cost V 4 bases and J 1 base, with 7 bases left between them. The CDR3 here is CASSVSYNYGYTF. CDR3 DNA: TGTGCCAGCAGTGTAAGCTATAACTATGGCTACACCTTC.